The 28 T cell receptor beta chains given below trace back to one sample, sequenced in a study of read filtering for tumor transcriptome and immune sequencing (dated by TCRdb to 2020 to 2021). This sample was sequenced with an Illumina HiSeq 4000. TCR libraries were constructed from approximately 0.4 ug RNA using the Immunoverse kit, and molecular barcoded adaptors covering alpha/delta and beta/gamma chains were employed. TCRdb ran its own pipeline on the public reads, namely fastp trimming at Q25 and MiXCR clone calling, and kept in-frame beta chains. When rows share a CDR3 protein, they turn into one entry using the most common DNA and genes. Across this sample there are 25,000 to 35,000 distinct CDR3 sequences, with approximately 17% seen only once. Jointly, the top ten make up 16% of the sample. Sequencing was done on a sample of a population of CD138-negative cells sorted from bone marrow. Sample cell subset or site, as interpreted from the label and publication: bone marrow mononuclear cells depleted of CD138+ plasma/myeloma cells by negative magnetic selection. Receptors originate from a donor at least 40 years old with multiple myeloma.

This clonotype was recorded at least ten times. The chain recombines TRBV30 with TRBJ2-1; 12 bases are a match to TRBD1. Looked up from germline, CDR1 is GTSNPN and CDR2 is SVGIG (reference sequence). Germline trimming cut 6 bases from V and 8 bases from J; bases unmatched to any gene: 5. The CDR3 runs to 13 residues. As DNA, the CDR3 is TGTGCCTGCCCGGGACAGGGGGCGGATGAGCAGTTCTTC. Protein sequence: CACPGQGADEQFF.

This clonotype was seen many times. This sequence joins TRBV11-2 and TRBJ1-1, with D perhaps matching TRBD1 (6 bases). The CDR3 is 14 residues long. Germline loops: CDR1 SGHAT, CDR2 FQNNGV. Trimming removed 4 bases at V and 6 bases at J, with 15 bases between. CDR3 coding DNA: TGTGCCAGCAGCTCCCACGGGACAAGCGCTGAAGCTTTCTTT. It codes for CASSSHGTSAEAFF.

This clonotype was recorded only once. A much larger clone is a single base away; this may be a read error. V and J are TRBV9 and TRBJ2-5; D uncertain. The germline V gene encodes CDR1 SGDLS and CDR2 YYNGEE. This CDR3 region has 13 residues. With 0 bases removed from V and 2 bases from J, the gap between germline ends came to 5 bases. CDR3 region: CASSVEPQETQYF. CDR3 DNA: TGTGCCAGCAGCGTAGAACCTCAAGAGACCCAGTACTTC.

The table lists this clonotype with many counts. Written as DNA, the CDR3 is TGCAGTGCCCCAAGGGGGACTAGCGGATACAATGAGCAGTTCTTC. Protein: CSAPRGTSGYNEQFF. The chain joins TRBV20-1 to TRBJ2-1, with TRBD2 matching 11 bases. The germline CDR1 and CDR2 sequences are DFQATT and SNEGSKA (reference sequence). The CDR3 is 15 residues long. After removal of 6 bases from V and 4 bases from J, the junction contained 8 bases not matched to a gene.

This clonotype was counted at least ten times. The chain uses TRBV30 and TRBJ2-3; D is unresolved. Germline V gene data show CDR1 as GTSNPN and CDR2 as SVGIG (reference sequence). The CDR3 has 14 amino acids. The ends were cut back, 0 bases at V and 2 bases at J, with 9 bases in the middle. DNA of the CDR3: TGTGCCTGGAGTGTAGCGACCTCCACAGATACGCAGTATTTT. Translating it yields CAWSVATSTDTQYF.

This clonotype was recorded at least ten times. The chain combines TRBV18 with TRBJ2-1, with 7 positions matching TRBD2. There are 14 residues in the CDR3. V shed 6 bases, J shed 5 bases, and the junction held 7 bases outside the gene matches. Germline V gene lookup returns CDR1 KGHSH and CDR2 LQKENI. The DNA of the CDR3 is TGTGCCAGCTCCCTCCGGGACTACCACAATGAGCAGTTCTTC. Amino acid sequence: CASSLRDYHNEQFF.

This clonotype was observed at least ten times. The chain is built from TRBV5-1 and TRBJ1-4; D is ambiguous. The CDR3 covers 15 residues. Trimming pared 2 bases from V and 5 bases from J, leaving 13 bases between. Germline V gene lookup returns CDR1 SGHRS and CDR2 YFSETQ. Here the CDR3 reads CASSFTAGPNEKLFF. The CDR3 DNA sequence: TGCGCCAGCAGCTTCACGGCAGGACCAAATGAAAAACTGTTTTTT.

The sample holds many counts of this clonotype. This sequence joins TRBV6-1 and TRBJ1-2; D is unresolved. The V gene lost 0 bases and the J gene lost 5 bases, with 13 bases spanning the gap. From germline, CDR1 is MNHNS and CDR2 SASEGT. This CDR3 region has 15 residues. The CDR3 nucleotides read TGTGCCAGCAGTGAAGCTCCTTCGGGCGTGTATGGCTACACCTTC. It encodes CASSEAPSGVYGYTF.

On this clonotype itself: One end of the junction varies from germline; a read error may be responsible. V and J are TRBV5-1 and TRBJ2-4, with a tentative D call TRBD1 (5 bases). This CDR3 has 14 residues. Germline V gene data show CDR1 as SGHRS and CDR2 as YFSETQ. The CDR3 region is CASSPDTSKNIQYF. CDR3 in DNA: TGCGCCAGCAGCCCGGACACGTCCAAAAACATCCAGTACTTC. Full variable domain (outside the CDR3, taken from reference TRBV5-1 and TRBJ2-4): KAGVTQTPRYLIKTRGQQVTLSCSPISGHRSVSWYQQTPGQGLQFLFEYFSETQRNKGNFPGRFSGRQFSNSRSEMNVSTLELGDSALYLCASSPDTSKNIQYFGAGTRLSVL.

With regard to this clonotype: Given the absence of the conserved phenylalanine or tryptophan at the CDR3 end, a read error is likely. In DNA, the CDR3 is TGCAGTGCTAGAGTCGGGCAACTTGAGAAACTGTTTTTA. It codes for CSARVGQLEKLFL. The chain couples TRBV20-1 to TRBJ1-4, with D unresolved. Germline lookup yields CDR1 DFQATT and CDR2 SNEGSKA (reference sequence). This CDR3 comprises 13 residues. The germline V and J ends were trimmed by 1 base and 11 bases, with 14 bases remaining between them.

This clonotype was observed a single time. V usage is TRBV28 and J usage is TRBJ2-7, with D maybe TRBD2 (6 bases). The CDR3 contains 14 residues. The germline V gene encodes CDR1 MDHEN and CDR2 SYDVKM. V was shortened by 6 bases and J by 5 bases, with 17 bases between the two germline ends. CDR3 residues: CASSPPAGTDEQYF. The CDR3 DNA sequence: TGTGCCAGCAGCCCCCCGGCGGGGACGGACGAGCAGTACTTC.

There are many counts of this clonotype. V is TRBV19 and J is TRBJ2-2, with 13 bases identical to TRBD2. V lost 6 bases, J lost 5 bases, and 6 bases stayed unmatched. The germline V gene has CDR1 LNHDA and CDR2 SQIVND (reference sequence). CDR3 length: 16 amino acids. The CDR3 coding sequence is TGTGCCAGTAGCGGACTAGCGGGAGTTGGTACCGGGGAGCTGTTTTTT. Its protein is CASSGLAGVGTGELFF.

This clonotype was picked up many times. The rearrangement links TRBV9 to TRBJ1-1, with D possibly being TRBD1 (5 bases). Trimming cost V 2 bases and J 6 bases, with 14 bases left between them. Germline lookup yields CDR1 SGDLS and CDR2 YYNGEE. CDR3 size: 14 residues. Here the CDR3 DNA reads TGTGCCAGCAGCGTCGGACACCTAAGGGCTGAAGCTTTCTTT. Translation gives CASSVGHLRAEAFF.

This clonotype was seen ten or more times. The chain links TRBV5-1 to TRBJ1-2, with TRBD1 matching over 7 bases. V gave up 2 bases and J gave up 7 bases; unmatched junction bases: 8. From germline, CDR1 is SGHRS and CDR2 YFSETQ. The CDR3 is made up of 14 amino acids. The CDR3 sequence is CASSLTTGAGGYTF. The CDR3 bases are TGCGCCAGCAGCTTAACAACAGGGGCAGGTGGCTACACCTTC.

As to this clonotype: At one of its ends the junction is not consistent with the germline gene, which may arise from a read error. This chain links TRBV18 with TRBJ1-5; D gene ambiguous. Germline V gene lookup returns CDR1 KGHSH and CDR2 LQKENI. The CDR3 totals 13 residues. CDR3 in amino acids: CANSPLRDQPQHF. The CDR3 nucleotides read TGTGCCAACTCACCTCTAAGGGATCAGCCCCAGCATTTT.

The sample holds many counts of this clonotype. The genes are TRBV3-1 and TRBJ2-2, with D tentatively TRBD1 (6 bases). Germline CDR1 reads LGHDT; CDR2 reads YNNKEL (reference sequence). Deletions cut 0 bases from V and 1 base from J, with 15 bases between. The CDR3 has 18 amino acids. As DNA, the CDR3 is TGTGCCAGCAGCCAAGAGTCAGACAGGATCGAGAACACCGGGGAGCTGTTTTTT. It translates to CASSQESDRIENTGELFF. Based on the CDR3 plus reference TRBV3-1 and TRBJ2-2, the full variable domain is DTAVSQTPKYLVTQMGNDKSIKCEQNLGHDTMYWYKQDSKKFLKIMFSYNNKELIINETVPNRFSPKSPDKAHLNLHINSLELGDSAVYFCASSQESDRIENTGELFFGEGSRLTVL.

Ten or more counts support this clonotype. V is TRBV7-9 and J is TRBJ1-1; D is possibly TRBD1 (6 bases). This CDR3 region has 13 residues. The germline gives CDR1 SEHNR, CDR2 FQNEAQ (reference sequence). The V gene lost 5 bases and the J gene lost 5 bases, with 12 bases spanning the gap. DNA of the CDR3: TGTGCCAGCAGCCTAATACAGGGTACTGAAGCTTTCTTT. This encodes CASSLIQGTEAFF. The full variable domain, rest sourced from reference TRBV7-9 and TRBJ1-1, is DTGVSQNPRHKITKRGQNVTFRCDPISEHNRLYWYRQTLGQGPEFLTYFQNEAQLEKSRLLSDRFSAERPKGSFSTLEIQRTEQGDSAMYLCASSLIQGTEAFFGQGTRLTVV.

This clonotype has at least ten counts. This sequence joins TRBV20-1 and TRBJ2-5; D perhaps matches TRBD2 (5 bases). From germline, CDR1 is DFQATT and CDR2 SNEGSKA (reference sequence). V shed 3 bases and J shed 5 bases, with 16 bases lying between them. The CDR3 is 14 residues long. The CDR3 loop is CSARAPGPGETQYF. The CDR3 nucleotides read TGCAGTGCTAGGGCTCCCGGGCCGGGGGAGACCCAGTACTTC.

The table lists this clonotype with many counts. The chain has TRBV7-9 and TRBJ2-2; unclear D gene. This CDR3 comprises 13 residues. The V and J ends lost 5 bases and 9 bases respectively, with 13 bases between them. Per germline, CDR1 SEHNR and CDR2 FQNEAQ (reference sequence). This chain's CDR3 is CASSPRASRELFF. Here the CDR3 DNA reads TGTGCCAGCAGCCCTCGGGCCTCCCGGGAGCTGTTTTTT.

This clonotype appeared once. With a far larger clone one base away, a read error is the likely cause. The genes are TRBV6-6 and TRBJ2-1; 13 bases map to TRBD2. The J segment lost 7 bases and the V segment lost 5 bases, leaving 5 bases of the junction unmatched. CDR1 and CDR2 from the germline V gene are MNHNY and SVGAGI (reference sequence). The length of the CDR3 is 15 residues. This chain's CDR3 is CASSKLAGGSNEQFF. The CDR3 region has the DNA TGTGCCAGCAGTAAACTAGCGGGAGGGTCTAATGAGCAGTTCTTC.

Many counts were recorded for this clonotype. The J gene is TRBJ2-2, the V gene TRBV7-3, with D tentatively TRBD1 or TRBD2 (5 bases each). The V gene's germline CDR1 is SGHTA and CDR2 FQGTGA. The CDR3 is 17 residues long. The V end was cut by 3 bases, the J end by 0 bases, with 14 bases between. The CDR3 here is CASSFVPGTPNTGELFF. CDR3 nucleotide sequence: TGTGCCAGCAGCTTTGTTCCCGGGACCCCGAACACCGGGGAGCTGTTTTTT.

About this clonotype itself: A much larger clone lies a single base off, so this may be a read error. This CDR3 fails to terminate in the conserved phenylalanine or tryptophan, so it likely reflects a read error. This chain connects TRBV3-1 to TRBJ2-3; D tentatively reads TRBD1 or TRBD2 (5 bases each). Germline CDR1 LGHDT, CDR2 YNNKEL (reference sequence). This CDR3 spans 15 amino acids. The CDR3: CASSLGDGATNTQYL. The CDR3 bases are TGTGCCAGCAGCCTCGGGGACGGGGCCACAAATACGCAGTATTTA.

This clonotype was counted many times. CDR3 nucleotides: TGCGCCGCAGGTCACTTTACCAATGAGCAGTTCTTC. It codes for CAAGHFTNEQFF. The V and J genes are TRBV23-1 and TRBJ2-1; the D is unclear. TRBV23-1 is filed as an ORF, its function uncertain. The V end was cut by 11 bases, the J end by 6 bases, with 14 bases between. CDR3 length equals 12 residues.

In its sample, this clonotype was seen a few times. This could be a read error, since a much larger clone is one nucleotide away. The chain couples TRBV5-1 to TRBJ2-7; no clear D gene. Trimming stripped 1 base from V and 4 bases from J, with 12 bases between. From germline, CDR1 is SGHRS and CDR2 YFSETQ. This CDR3 contains 14 residues. This chain's CDR3 is CASSLPGPWYEQYF. CDR3 DNA sequence: TGCGCCAGCAGCTTGCCAGGTCCGTGGTACGAGCAGTACTTC.

This clonotype was seen just once. The rearrangement links TRBV20-1 to TRBJ2-1; 8 bases agree with TRBD2. The germline CDR1 and CDR2 sequences are DFQATT and SNEGSKA (reference sequence). This CDR3 has 15 amino acids. V lost 0 bases and J lost 7; bases outside the gene matches: 8. CDR3 protein: CSARDRAGVDNEQFF. The CDR3 coding sequence is TGCAGTGCTAGAGATCGAGCGGGAGTAGATAATGAGCAGTTCTTC.

In the case of this clonotype: This may be a read error, as it is one base from a much larger clone. The V call is TRBV24-1, the J call TRBJ2-1, with no clear D. This CDR3 is built from 14 residues. Per germline, CDR1 KGHDR and CDR2 SFDVKD. The DNA for the CDR3 is TGTGCCACCAGTGATTTATCCTGGGATGTTGAGCGGTTCTTC. It specifies CATSDLSWDVERFF.

The chain employs TRBV28 and TRBJ2-1; D is ambiguous. V dropped 6 bases and J dropped 6 bases, with 9 bases sitting between them. The CDR3 totals 12 residues. The germline gives CDR1 MDHEN, CDR2 SYDVKM. CDR3 region: CASSSFVNEQFF. The CDR3 DNA follows: TGTGCCAGCAGCTCATTCGTCAATGAGCAGTTCTTC. The full variable domain, completed using reference TRBV28 and TRBJ2-1, is DVKVTQSSRYLVKRTGEKVFLECVQDMDHENMFWYRQDPGLGLRLIYFSYDVKMKEKGDIPEGYSVSREKKERFSLILESASTNQTSMYLCASSSFVNEQFFGPGTRLTVL.

This chain links TRBV19 with TRBJ2-4, with 7 positions matching TRBD2. Germline lookup yields CDR1 LNHDA and CDR2 SQIVND (reference sequence). The CDR3 runs 14 residues. J gave up 15 bases and V 1 base, and 12 bases lay outside the gene matches. CDR3 protein: CASSIVMGGVRGYF. CDR3 sequence (DNA): TGTGCCAGTAGTATAGTAATGGGGGGGGTCCGTGGGTACTTC.